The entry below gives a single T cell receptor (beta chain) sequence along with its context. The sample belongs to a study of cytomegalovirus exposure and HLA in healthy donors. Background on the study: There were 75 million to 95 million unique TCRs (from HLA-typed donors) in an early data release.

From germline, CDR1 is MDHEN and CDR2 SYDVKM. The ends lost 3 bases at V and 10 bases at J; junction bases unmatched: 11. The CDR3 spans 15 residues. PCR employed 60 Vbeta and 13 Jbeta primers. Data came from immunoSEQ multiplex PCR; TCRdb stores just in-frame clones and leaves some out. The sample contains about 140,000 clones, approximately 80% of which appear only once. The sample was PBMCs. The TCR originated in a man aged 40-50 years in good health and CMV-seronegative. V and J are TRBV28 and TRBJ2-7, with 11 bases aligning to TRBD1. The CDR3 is CASSFRAPGQGVQYF. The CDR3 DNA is TGTGCCAGCAGTTTCAGGGCCCCGGGACAGGGGGTTCAGTACTTC.